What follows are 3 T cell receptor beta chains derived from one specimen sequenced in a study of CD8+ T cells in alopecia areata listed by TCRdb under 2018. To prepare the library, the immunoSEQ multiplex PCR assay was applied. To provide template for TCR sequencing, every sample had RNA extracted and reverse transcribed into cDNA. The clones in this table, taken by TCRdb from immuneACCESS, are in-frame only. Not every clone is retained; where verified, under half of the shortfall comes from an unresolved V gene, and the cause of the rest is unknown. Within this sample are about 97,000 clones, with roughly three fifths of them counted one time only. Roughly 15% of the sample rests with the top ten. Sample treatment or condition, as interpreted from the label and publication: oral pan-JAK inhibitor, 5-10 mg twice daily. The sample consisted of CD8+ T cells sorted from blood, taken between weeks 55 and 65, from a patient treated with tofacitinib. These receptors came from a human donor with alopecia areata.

The CDR3 region has the DNA TGTGCCAGCAGCATAACCGGGCCACGGGCTGAAAAACTGTTTTTT. Amino acid sequence: CASSITGPRAEKLFF. The genes are TRBV2 and TRBJ1-4; D is unresolved. Trimming left V 6 bases short and J 7 bases short, with 18 bases between. The CDR3 has 15 residues. Germline loops: CDR1 SNHLY, CDR2 FYNNEI. The full variable domain, completed using reference TRBV2 and TRBJ1-4, is EPEVTQTPSHQVTQMGQEVILRCVPISNHLYFYWYRQILGQKVEFLVSFYNNEISEKSEIFDDQFSVERPDGSNFTLKIRSTKLEDSAMYFCASSITGPRAEKLFFGSGTQLSVL.

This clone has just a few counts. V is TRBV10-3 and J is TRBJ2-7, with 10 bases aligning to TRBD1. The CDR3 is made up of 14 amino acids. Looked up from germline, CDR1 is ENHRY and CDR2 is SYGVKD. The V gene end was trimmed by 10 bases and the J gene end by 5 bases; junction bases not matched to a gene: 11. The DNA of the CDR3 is TGTGCCACCGAGGCCGGGACAGGGGCACACGAGCAGTACTTC. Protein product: CATEAGTGAHEQYF.

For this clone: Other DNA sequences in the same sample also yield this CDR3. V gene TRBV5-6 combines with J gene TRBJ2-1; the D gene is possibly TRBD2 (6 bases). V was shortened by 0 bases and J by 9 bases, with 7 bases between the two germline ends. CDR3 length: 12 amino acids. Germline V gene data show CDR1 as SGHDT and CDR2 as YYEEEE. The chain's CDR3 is CASSLGRGEQFF. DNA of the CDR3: TGTGCCAGCAGCTTGGGGAGGGGTGAGCAGTTCTTC.